At least ten counts were recorded for the clone carrying this T cell receptor beta chain. What it recognizes is unknown. Template switching supplied a universal primer site; unique molecular identifiers were carried on the cDNA. TCRdb re-called the 5' RACE reads with MiXCR, one entry per CDR3 protein. The sample lists approximately 260,000 distinct CDR3 sequences; about 8.5% were seen once. The sample comes from a study of identical twins. Findings and limits, study-wide: Those out-of-frame alpha sequences shared by twins showed an excess of low generation probability. Invariant T cells like MAIT and iNKT could partly confound the zero-insertion analyses. These conclusions were based on statistical analysis (cross-sectional, not following the same donors).

Trimming took 5 bases from V and 1 from J; bases not matched to a gene: 11. Germline V lookup: CDR1 SGHTA, CDR2 FQGNSA. The CDR3 is 16 residues long. These records were also assigned to another study, of yellow fever vaccine responses in identical twins.

The sample consisted of CD8+ T cells sorted from blood. The chain employs TRBV7-2 and TRBJ2-7; 7 nucleotides agree with TRBD1. The receptor's source is a woman in her late teens or twenties in good health. The CDR3 DNA sequence: TGTGCCAGCAGCACGGCGGACAGGTATATTTCCTACGAGCAGTACTTC. Translation: CASSTADRYISYEQYF.